The 26 T cell receptor beta chains listed next were all sequenced from one sample in a study of identical twins. TCRdb reprocessed the 5' RACE reads with MiXCR, giving one entry per CDR3 protein. Of 1.5 million to 2 million distinct CDR3 sequences detected, less than 40% appear once; the ten largest clones hold approximately 0.29%. Sequences were obtained from cord blood. These receptors came from a newborn girl in good health.

The J gene is TRBJ2-2, the V gene TRBV12-3 or TRBV12-4, with TRBD2 matching 10 bases. J was trimmed by 1 base and V by 3 bases; bases with no gene match: 5. The CDR3 sequence is 17 residues long. The CDR3 nucleotides are TGTGCCAGCAGTTTGAAAACTAGCGGGATGAACACCGGGGAGCTGTTTTTT. This codes for CASSLKTSGMNTGELFF.

This chain links TRBV20-1 with TRBJ2-1; 8 bases fit TRBD2. The DNA end is a closer match to TRBJ2-7, so the J assignment may be wrong. Germline V gene lookup returns CDR1 DFQATT and CDR2 SNEGSKA (reference sequence). The CDR3 extends over 14 amino acids. CDR3 bases: TGCAGTGCTAGCCGCCAGCGGGGGAGGAATGAGCAGTACTTC. This encodes CSASRQRGRNEQYF.

The chain recombines TRBV7-9 with TRBJ1-1, with D possibly matching TRBD1 (6 bases). Germline CDR1 SEHNR, CDR2 FQNEAQ (reference sequence). This CDR3 has 16 amino acids. V lost 2 bases to trimming and J lost 5 bases, with 18 bases between them. The CDR3 here is CASSLFTWGRGTEAFF. CDR3 bases: TGTGCCAGCAGCTTATTTACGTGGGGGCGGGGTACTGAAGCTTTCTTT.

This clonotype was recorded a few times. The chain links TRBV27 to TRBJ2-5; the match to TRBD1 covers 8 bases. The CDR3 is 14 residues long. CDR1 MNHEY and CDR2 SMNVEV come from the germline V gene (reference sequence). With V trimmed by 2 bases and J by 7 bases, 6 bases remained unmatched. CDR3: CASSLNRGDWTQYF. DNA for the CDR3: TGTGCCAGCAGTTTAAACAGGGGGGATTGGACCCAGTACTTC.

V usage is TRBV3-1 and J usage is TRBJ1-1; perhaps TRBD1 as D (5 bases). Germline lookup yields CDR1 LGHDT and CDR2 YNNKEL (reference sequence). V was pared by 3 bases and J by 11 bases, with 10 bases between. The length of the CDR3 is 11 residues. CDR3 bases: TGTGCCAGCAGCCAGGGGACCTGGGCTTTCTTT. Its translation is CASSQGTWAFF.

This clonotype was counted between two and nine times. This chain joins TRBV9 and TRBJ2-4, with unresolved D. V lost 0 bases, J lost 0 bases, and 4 bases lay in between. The CDR3 consists of 14 residues. The V gene's germline CDR1 is SGDLS and CDR2 YYNGEE. CDR3 in DNA: TGTGCCAGCAGCGTAGCTACAGCCAAAAACATTCAGTACTTC. This encodes CASSVATAKNIQYF.

J is TRBJ2-5 and V is TRBV11-2; D is uncertain. Germline V gives CDR1 SGHAT, CDR2 FQNNGV. The CDR3 totals 15 residues. V was clipped by 3 bases and J by 2 bases, with 13 bases between them. The DNA of the CDR3 is TGTGCCAGCAGCTTGAGTCCGGGTTTACAAGAGACCCAGTACTTC. This codes for CASSLSPGLQETQYF.

V is TRBV6-1 and J is TRBJ2-7; D possibly corresponds to TRBD1 (6 bases). The CDR3 extends over 14 amino acids. Germline CDR1 and CDR2: MNHNS and SASEGT. The V end was cut by 6 bases, the J end by 2 bases, with 14 bases between. Here the CDR3 reads CASRAQTGPYEQYF. The CDR3 nucleotides read TGTGCCAGCAGGGCCCAGACAGGCCCCTACGAGCAGTACTTC.

This clonotype was found a few times. The genes are TRBV20-1 and TRBJ2-5, with TRBD2 identical over 10 bases. Germline CDR1 reads DFQATT; CDR2 reads SNEGSKA (reference sequence). The ends lost 4 bases at V and 11 bases at J; junction bases unmatched: 10. The CDR3 has 13 amino acids. The DNA of the CDR3 is TGCAGTGCTACGACTAGCGGGTACAATGAGCAGTACTTC. Protein: CSATTSGYNEQYF.

The chain recombines TRBV21-1 with TRBJ2-7; the D segment call TRBD2 is taken from the table without a DNA check. TRBV21-1 represents a pseudogene. This CDR3 contains 17 residues. The CDR3 nucleotides read TGTGCCAGCAGCAAAGAGGGGACTAGCGGGGCCCCCTACGAGCAGTACTTC. It encodes CASSKEGTSGAPYEQYF.

The chain carries TRBV5-1 and TRBJ2-7, with 7 bases matching TRBD2. J was trimmed by 0 bases and V by 2 bases; bases with no gene match: 5. The CDR3 consists of 15 residues. Germline V gene lookup returns CDR1 SGHRS and CDR2 YFSETQ. CDR3: CASSFSSGTSYEQYF. CDR3 DNA: TGCGCCAGCAGCTTTTCTAGCGGTACCTCCTACGAGCAGTACTTC.

The chain joins TRBV7-2 to TRBJ2-3; D is ambiguous. CDR1 SGHTA and CDR2 FQGNSA come from the germline V gene. This CDR3 is built from 15 residues. V lost 2 bases to trimming and J lost 0 bases, with 9 bases between them. The CDR3 coding sequence is TGTGCCAGCAGCTTATGGGCGGATAGCACAGATACGCAGTATTTT. Its protein is CASSLWADSTDTQYF. Full variable domain (rest looked up from reference TRBV7-2 and TRBJ2-3): GAGVSQSPSNKVTEKGKDVELRCDPISGHTALYWYRQSLGQGLEFLIYFQGNSAPDKSGLPSDRFSAERTGGSVSTLTIQRTQQEDSAVYLCASSLWADSTDTQYFGPGTRLTVL.

This clonotype was seen more than once but under ten times. The V call is TRBV5-1, the J call TRBJ2-3; 7 nucleotides line up with TRBD1. CDR3 size: 13 residues. The V and J ends lost 4 bases and 5 bases, in that order; junction bases with no gene match: 4. Germline CDR1 reads SGHRS; CDR2 reads YFSETQ. CDR3 nucleotide sequence: TGCGCCAGCAGCGACCACAGGGGAGATACGCAGTATTTT. Translating it yields CASSDHRGDTQYF.

The chain is built from TRBV5-5 and TRBJ1-5, with TRBD1 identical over 7 bases. This CDR3 contains 17 residues. After removal of 1 base from V and 5 bases from J, the junction contained 12 bases not matched to a gene. Germline assignment: CDR1 SGHKS and CDR2 YYEKEE (reference sequence). The CDR3 region has the DNA TGTGCCAGCAGCTTGTACCCGAGGGGGCCTAGGGATCAGCCCCAGCATTTT. Protein sequence: CASSLYPRGPRDQPQHF.

This clonotype was seen a few times. V usage is TRBV12-3 or TRBV12-4 and J usage is TRBJ1-2; D not certain. The CDR3 totals 11 residues. Trimming took off 8 bases at V and 6 bases at J, with 10 bases between the two ends. The CDR3 DNA sequence: TGTGCCAGCCATTATGGCGATGGCTACACCTTC. As protein: CASHYGDGYTF.

Concerning this clonotype: An end of the junction differs from the germline gene, which may be a read error. V usage is TRBV7-7 and J usage is TRBJ2-5; 7 bases are shared with TRBD1. CDR1 and CDR2 (germline): SSHAT, FNYEAQ (reference sequence). There are 13 residues in the CDR3. CDR3 protein: CASSRDREQTQYF. In nucleotides, the CDR3 is TGTGCTAGCAGCCGCGACAGGGAACAGACCCAGTACTTC.

The chain is built from TRBV7-9 and TRBJ2-7; D gene ambiguous. The length of the CDR3 is 14 residues. CDR1 and CDR2 from the germline V gene are SEHNR and FQNEAQ (reference sequence). Trimming left V 5 bases short and J 7 bases short, with 18 bases between. CDR3 in DNA: TGTGCCAGCAGCCTCATTCCAGGTTTGGGGGAGCAGTACTTC. Its protein product is CASSLIPGLGEQYF.

This clonotype was picked up a small number of times. One base away lies a much larger clone, so this may be a sequencing read error. This chain connects TRBV2 to TRBJ2-3, with 8 bases that match TRBD1. The CDR3 has 13 amino acids. J lost 1 base, V lost 7 bases, and 1 base had no gene match. CDR1 is SNHLY, CDR2 FYNNEI, per germline. The CDR3 DNA reads TGTGCCAGCATGGGACAGGGCACAGATACGCAGTATTTT. This gives the protein CASMGQGTDTQYF.

This chain connects TRBV12-3 or TRBV12-4 to TRBJ2-2, with 12 bases lining up with TRBD1. With V trimmed by 4 bases and J by 7 bases, 13 bases remained unmatched. This CDR3 comprises 18 residues. The CDR3 sequence is CASSSLPLGQGAYGELFF. CDR3 nucleotide sequence: TGTGCCAGCAGTTCCCTACCATTGGGACAGGGGGCTTACGGGGAGCTGTTTTTT.

This chain joins TRBV12-3 or TRBV12-4 and TRBJ1-5; D uncertain. This CDR3 has 14 amino acids. V lost 4 bases, J lost 9 bases, and 16 bases lay in between. The CDR3 DNA sequence: TGTGCCAGCAGTTCTACCCGTAACCGCCCGCCCCAGCATTTT. Translating gives CASSSTRNRPPQHF.

This clonotype has a handful of counts. J is TRBJ1-2 and V is TRBV7-9; 7 positions match TRBD1. The junction had 18 bases not matched to a gene; V was cut back by 1 base and J by 4 bases. Germline CDR1 SEHNR, CDR2 FQNEAQ (reference sequence). The CDR3 runs to 19 residues. DNA of the CDR3: TGTGCCAGCAGCTTAGGGTTCGGCAGGGGGTATAGATCCCTCTATGGCTACACCTTC. It specifies CASSLGFGRGYRSLYGYTF.

This clonotype was observed a few times. V is TRBV20-1 and J is TRBJ2-1, with 11 bases lining up with TRBD2. The J call could be wrong; TRBJ2-7 is a better fit for the DNA end. The CDR3 has 14 residues. CDR1 is DFQATT and CDR2 is SNEGSKA in the germline V gene (reference sequence). CDR3 sequence (DNA): TGCAGTGCTGCCGGGACTAGCGGATACAATGAGCAGTACTTC. Translated: CSAAGTSGYNEQYF.

This chain uses TRBV20-1 with TRBJ1-4; D call uncertain. Germline-derived CDR1 and CDR2 are DFQATT and SNEGSKA (reference sequence). V was shortened by 1 base and J by 10 bases, with 19 bases between the two germline ends. The CDR3 runs 15 residues. CDR3 DNA: TGCAGTGCTAGAGTCTCCCCCAGCGAGGGAAGAAAACTGTTTTTT. Translated, it gives CSARVSPSEGRKLFF.

The rearrangement links TRBV29-1 to TRBJ2-2, with D maybe TRBD1 (6 bases). V was trimmed by 4 bases and J by 1 base, leaving 10 bases between them. The CDR3 runs 14 residues. Per the germline V gene, CDR1 is SQVTM and CDR2 is ANQGSEA. CDR3 coding DNA: TGCAGCGTTGGGGGGACAAAGAACACCGGGGAGCTGTTTTTT. This gives the protein CSVGGTKNTGELFF.

This clonotype has only a few counts. The V and J genes are TRBV7-2 and TRBJ2-3; TRBD1 is a possible D gene (8 bases). The CDR3 covers 21 residues. CDR1 is SGHTA and CDR2 is FQGNSA in the germline V gene. V lost 2 bases to trimming and J lost 6 bases, with 33 bases between them. The CDR3 is CASSLNSWGQASGTVTDTQYF. The CDR3 DNA is TGTGCCAGCAGCTTAAATTCCTGGGGACAGGCTAGCGGCACTGTAACGGATACGCAGTATTTT.

CDR3 residues: CASSLGGMGAGDEQYF. CDR3 in DNA: TGTGCCAGCAGTTTAGGGGGGATGGGGGCAGGGGACGAGCAGTACTTC. The chain combines TRBV12-3 or TRBV12-4 with TRBJ2-7; D may be TRBD1 (6 bases). V was cut by 1 base and J by 5 bases, with 18 bases left in between. The CDR3 runs to 16 residues.